Listed below are T cell receptor beta chains from one sample, sequenced in a study of STAT3 mutations in large granular lymphocyte leukemia. Sequencing used immunoSEQ multiplex PCR; TCRdb keeps in-frame clones, though not all of them. Counted here are under 9,500 clones, 91% occurring once; the ten biggest clones make up about half. The material sequenced was peripheral blood mononuclear cells. These TCRs come from a man over 45 with T-cell large granular lymphocyte leukemia. Some clones in this sample may be carry-over from other donors' samples. The CDR3 runs from the conserved cysteine through the conserved F or W. A D gene is named only where the DNA matches it firmly. The size entry is marked missing in some rows and otherwise reads once, few, many or a size class.

d_call j_call clone_size v_call cdr3_nt cdr3_aa
TRBD1 TRBJ1-5 . TRBV7-4 TGTGCCAGCAGCTTAGGGGTACGACAGGGACGACATCAGCCCCAGCATTTT CASSLGVRQGRHQPQHF
. TRBJ1-2 . TRBV6-5 TGTGCCAGCAGTTGGGGTTCTTCGGACTATGGCTACACCTTC CASSWGSSDYGYTF
. TRBJ2-5 once TRBV2 TGTGCCAGCAGTGAATTAGAACTCGAGACCCAGTACTTC CASSELELETQYF
. TRBJ1-2 . TRBV5-8 TGTGCCAGCAGCTTGGGCGGGATCCTTGGGGGCTACACCTTC CASSLGGILGGYTF
. TRBJ1-4 . TRBV4-1 TGCGCCAGCAGCCAAACCCCGAACAGGGCCGAAAAACTGTTTTTT CASSQTPNRAEKLFF
TRBD1 TRBJ1-5 . TRBV30 TGTGCCTGGAGCGACGGGACAGGGGCATTTCAGCCCCAGCATTTT CAWSDGTGAFQPQHF
TRBD2 TRBJ2-3 . TRBV10-2 TGCGCCAGCAGTGAGTACTGGCGGGGGGGAACCGCAGATACGCAGTATTTT CASSEYWRGGTADTQYF
. TRBJ1-5 . TRBV7-2 TGTGCCAGCAGCTTAGACGAACAGCCGAATCAGCCCCAGCATTTT CASSLDEQPNQPQHF
. TRBJ2-5 . TRBV25-1 TGTGCCAGCACCTCTCCGGGACGCTTACAAGAGACCCAGTACTTC CASTSPGRLQETQYF
TRBD2 TRBJ2-1 . TRBV7-3 TGTGCCAGCAGCTTAACTAGCGGGAGGGATGAGCAGTTCTTC CASSLTSGRDEQFF
. TRBJ1-4 once TRBV5-1 TGCGCCAGCAGGTCCGCAGCAACTAATGAAAAACTGTTTTTT CASRSAATNEKLFF
TRBD2 TRBJ2-7 . TRBV6-1 TGTGCCAGCAGTGAAGGGACTAGCGGGGGTTACGAGCAGTACTTC CASSEGTSGGYEQYF
. TRBJ2-3 . TRBV7-2 TGTGCCAGCAGCTCGGGACTGGACACAGATACGCAGTATTTT CASSSGLDTDTQYF
. TRBJ2-3 few TRBV9 TGTGCCAGCAGCGTAGTAGGTTTCACAGATACGCAGTATTTT CASSVVGFTDTQYF
. TRBJ2-2 . TRBV4-2 TGTGCCAGCAGCCAAGCGATACTAGCCACCGGGGAGCTGTTTTTT CASSQAILATGELFF
. TRBJ1-2 once TRBV14 TGTGCCAGCAGCCAAGATAGGGCGTATAACTATGGCTACACCTTC CASSQDRAYNYGYTF
. TRBJ1-3 . TRBV29-1 TGCAGCGTCCGACAGGGAAACACCATATATTTT CSVRQGNTIYF
. TRBJ2-7 few TRBV28 TGTGCCAGCGGAATCTACGAGCAGTACTTC CASGIYEQYF
. TRBJ2-3 . TRBV10-2 TGCGCCAGCAGTGAGTACCCTGGGGTATCTAGCACAGATACGCAGTATTTT CASSEYPGVSSTDTQYF
. TRBJ1-6 once TRBV5-1 TGCGCCAGCAGCCGAGACACTCCCTATAATTCACCCCTCCACTTT CASSRDTPYNSPLHF
. TRBJ2-7 . TRBV18 TGTGCCAGCTCATCCTCGAACTCCTACGAGCAGTACTTC CASSSSNSYEQYF
. TRBJ1-1 . TRBV15 TGTGCCACCAGCCTCGACCGTCTCATGAACACTGAAGCTTTCTTT CATSLDRLMNTEAFF
. TRBJ2-1 . TRBV29-1 TGCAGCGTTGAAAGGAAACTAGCCTCTGGTGAGCAGTTCTTC CSVERKLASGEQFF
. TRBJ1-3 . TRBV2 TGTGCCAGCAGCGGATTCACAGGCGGCTCTGGAAACACCATATATTTT CASSGFTGGSGNTIYF
TRBD1 TRBJ1-1 . TRBV4-3 TGCGCCAGCAGCCAAGATGCCGCAGGGGGCGAGGCTTTCTTT CASSQDAAGGEAFF
. TRBJ1-2 . TRBV4-1 TGCGCCAGCAGCCAAGCCAGGGGACTAAACTATGGCTACACCTTC CASSQARGLNYGYTF
. TRBJ2-1 once TRBV6-5 TGTGCCAGCAGTTACCCAGGGCACGAGCAGTTCTTC CASSYPGHEQFF
. TRBJ2-7 . TRBV5-1 TGCGCCAGCAGCCGTGATCACTACGAGCAGTACTTC CASSRDHYEQYF
. TRBJ1-2 . TRBV5-4 TGTGCCAGCAGCTTGGTTCAGGGGACCTATGGCTACACCTTC CASSLVQGTYGYTF
TRBD1 TRBJ2-3 once TRBV5-1 TGCGCCAGCAGCAGGACAGGGAAGACTAGCACAGATACGCAGTATTTT CASSRTGKTSTDTQYF
TRBD1 TRBJ1-4 . TRBV7-9 TGTGCCAGCAGCTCCGCAGGGGGCGCAGAAAAACTGTTTTTT CASSSAGGAEKLFF
. TRBJ2-5 . TRBV5-6 TGTGCCAGCAGCTTGCGGGCAGGTCAAGAGACCCAGTACTTC CASSLRAGQETQYF
TRBD1 TRBJ2-5 . TRBV28 TGTGCCAGCAGCCGAAGACAGGGGGGAGGAGAGACCCAGTACTTC CASSRRQGGGETQYF